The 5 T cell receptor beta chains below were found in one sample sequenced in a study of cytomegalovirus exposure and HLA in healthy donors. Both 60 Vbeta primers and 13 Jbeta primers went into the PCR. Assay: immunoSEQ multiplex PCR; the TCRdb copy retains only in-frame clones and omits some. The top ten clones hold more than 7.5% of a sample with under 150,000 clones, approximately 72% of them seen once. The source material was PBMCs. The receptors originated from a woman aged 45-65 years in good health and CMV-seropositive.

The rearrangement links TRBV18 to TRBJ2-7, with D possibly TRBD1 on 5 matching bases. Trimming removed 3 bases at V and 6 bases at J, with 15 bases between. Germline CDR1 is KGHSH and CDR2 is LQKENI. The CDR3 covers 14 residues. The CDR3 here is CASSPLGQGIEQYF. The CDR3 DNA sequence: TGTGCCAGCTCACCTCTAGGACAAGGCATCGAGCAGTACTTC. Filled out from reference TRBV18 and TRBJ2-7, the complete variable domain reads NAGVMQNPRHLVRRRGQEARLRCSPMKGHSHVYWYRQLPEEGLKFMVYLQKENIIDESGMPKERFSAEFPKEGPSILRIQQVVRGDSAAYFCASSPLGQGIEQYFGPGTRLTVT.

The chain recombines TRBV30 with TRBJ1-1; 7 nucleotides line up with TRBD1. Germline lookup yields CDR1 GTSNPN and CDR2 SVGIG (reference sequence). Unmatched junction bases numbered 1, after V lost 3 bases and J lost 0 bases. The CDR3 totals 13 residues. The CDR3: CAWRDRLNTEAFF. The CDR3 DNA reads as TGTGCCTGGAGGGACAGGTTGAACACTGAAGCTTTCTTT. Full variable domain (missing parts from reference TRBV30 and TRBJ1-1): SQTIHQWPATLVQPVGSPLSLECTVEGTSNPNLYWYRQAAGRGLQLLFYSVGIGQISSEVPQNLSASRPQDRQFILSSKKLLLSDSGFYLCAWRDRLNTEAFFGQGTRLTVV.

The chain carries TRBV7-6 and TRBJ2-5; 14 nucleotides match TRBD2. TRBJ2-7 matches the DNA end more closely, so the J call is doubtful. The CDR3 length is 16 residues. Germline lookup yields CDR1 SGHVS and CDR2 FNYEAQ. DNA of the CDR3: TGTGCCAGCAGCTCCGGGACTAGCGGGAGTCTAAGCGAGCAGTACTTC. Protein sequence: CASSSGTSGSLSEQYF.

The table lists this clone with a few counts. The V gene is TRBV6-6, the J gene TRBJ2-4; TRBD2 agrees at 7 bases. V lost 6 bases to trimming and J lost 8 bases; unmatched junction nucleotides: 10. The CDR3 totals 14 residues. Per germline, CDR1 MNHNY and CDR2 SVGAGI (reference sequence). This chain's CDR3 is CASSGTTEGDIQYF. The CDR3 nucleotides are TGTGCCAGCAGCGGGACTACCGAGGGAGACATTCAGTACTTC.

CDR3 residues: CASSRGGQSNQPQHF. The CDR3 nucleotides read TGTGCCAGCAGCCGCGGGGGGCAGAGCAATCAGCCCCAGCATTTT. The rearrangement uses TRBV11-2 and TRBJ1-5; D is possibly TRBD1 (6 bases). The germline CDR1 and CDR2 sequences are SGHAT and FQNNGV. The CDR3 is 15 residues long. The germline V and J ends were trimmed by 5 bases and 1 base, with 12 bases remaining between them.